The sequence of this TCR beta chain was determined in a study of spatial heterogeneity in lung cancer. At the level of the study: Detected sequences consistently included more beta-chain ones than alpha-chain ones.

TCRdb used MiXCR to reprocess the 5' RACE reads, holding one entry per CDR3 protein. The top ten hold 6.8% of the sample, which has roughly 80,000 distinct CDR3 sequences, approximately 8% seen once. Described time point: sample taken at primary tumor resection. Trimming stripped 6 bases from V and 4 bases from J, with 13 bases between. Germline-derived CDR1 and CDR2 are SGHRS and YFSETQ. The CDR3 totals 13 residues. This clonotype was counted many times. This clonotype was sampled from a male donor with early-stage non-small cell lung cancer. This specimen consisted of PBMCs, obtained at surgery. This rearrangement joins TRBV5-1 to TRBJ1-1; unclear D gene. The CDR3 DNA follows: TGCGCCAGCATAGGTCCAGCCACCACTGAAGCTTTCTTT. This sequence encodes CASIGPATTEAFF.